The 19 T cell receptor beta chains in this list originate from one sample, sequenced in a study of vaccination effects on CD4 cells after COVID-19. Antigen-specific CD4+ T cells were expanded (with viral peptide pools) by the ViraFEST assay ahead of sequencing. CD4+ T cells were isolated after around 9 days of culture. For these TCRs, the target antigens are not known. Clones were sequenced by immunoSEQ multiplex PCR, and TCRdb holds only the in-frame ones, with some missing. The sample lists some 20,000 clones, 70% occurring once. The sample consisted of CD4+ T cells from PBMCs cultured with HCoV-229E spike peptides, taken before COVID-19 vaccination. These receptors were obtained from a human donor who received a COVID-19 vaccine.

This chain connects TRBV2 to TRBJ1-2; possibly TRBD1 for D (5 bases). The CDR3 runs to 15 residues. Germline V gene lookup returns CDR1 SNHLY and CDR2 FYNNEI. The V and J ends lost 6 bases and 5 bases respectively, with 19 bases between them. The CDR3 sequence is CASRGSEGFIYGYTF. CDR3 coding DNA: TGTGCCAGCAGGGGATCAGAGGGGTTTATTTATGGCTACACCTTC.

The gene calls are TRBV3-1 (or the pseudogene TRBV3-2) and TRBJ2-3; 13 bases are a match to TRBD2. V lost 5 bases to trimming and J lost 4 bases; unmatched junction nucleotides: 6. This CDR3 has 16 amino acids. The germline V gene encodes CDR1 LGHDT and CDR2 YNNKEL (reference sequence). The CDR3, as DNA: TGTGCCAGCAGCTCATGGACTAGCGGGAGTTCAGATACGCAGTATTTT. This translates into CASSSWTSGSSDTQYF.

This clone was recorded a few times. The chain uses TRBV2 and TRBJ1-6, with 7 nucleotides matching TRBD1. With 6 bases clipped from V and 7 bases from J, the junction kept 3 bases outside the gene matches. The CDR3 is 13 residues long. Germline V gene data show CDR1 as SNHLY and CDR2 as FYNNEI. DNA of the CDR3: TGTGCCAGCAGAGGGACAGTAAATTCACCCCTCCACTTT. It specifies CASRGTVNSPLHF.

V gene TRBV5-4 combines with J gene TRBJ2-1; 7 bases are a match to TRBD2. Germline V gene sequence: CDR1 SGHNT, CDR2 YYREEE (reference sequence). J lost 14 bases, V lost 3 bases, and 11 bases had no gene match. The CDR3 is made up of 13 amino acids. The CDR3: CASSSLGAGVKFF. The CDR3 coding sequence is TGTGCCAGCAGCTCCCTCGGGGCGGGAGTAAAGTTCTTC.

This rearrangement joins TRBV4-1 to TRBJ2-7; the D gene is possibly TRBD2 (7 bases). Germline V gene sequence: CDR1 MGHRA, CDR2 YSYEKL. Between the trimmed V and J ends, which lost 0 bases and 2 bases, there was a span of 14 bases. The CDR3 consists of 16 residues. This chain's CDR3 is CASSQEEGGGAYEQYF. The CDR3 DNA follows: TGCGCCAGCAGCCAAGAAGAGGGAGGGGGGGCCTACGAGCAGTACTTC.

This clone has more than one count but fewer than ten. This chain uses TRBV25-1 with TRBJ2-7, with D possibly TRBD2 on 6 matching bases. The length of the CDR3 is 14 residues. Deletions cut 1 base from V and 2 bases from J, with 9 bases between. CDR1 is MGHDK and CDR2 is SYGVNS in the germline V gene. This CDR3 reads CASSEFSGTYEQYF. As DNA, the CDR3 is TGTGCCAGCAGTGAATTTAGCGGAACCTACGAGCAGTACTTC.

This rearrangement joins TRBV28 to TRBJ1-4; 10 positions agree with TRBD1. The V segment lost 3 bases and the J segment 6 bases; nucleotides outside the gene matches: 13. This CDR3 spans 18 amino acids. Germline CDR1 reads MDHEN; CDR2 reads SYDVKM. The CDR3 nucleotides are TGTGCCAGCAGTTTTTGGGGACAGGGGCATTTTTTACATGAAAAACTGTTTTTT. Its protein product is CASSFWGQGHFLHEKLFF.

The gene calls are TRBV6-5 and TRBJ1-4; D remains ambiguous. The CDR3 runs to 15 residues. CDR1 MNHEY and CDR2 SVGAGI come from the germline V gene. Trimming stripped 4 bases from V and 8 bases from J, with 17 bases between. CDR3 DNA sequence: TGTGCCAGCAGTTCCAACACCGGGAGGAGGGAAAAACTGTTTTTT. Its translation: CASSSNTGRREKLFF.

This clone appeared once. The chain joins TRBV5-6 to TRBJ1-1; D is unresolved. The CDR3 is made up of 14 amino acids. The germline V and J ends were trimmed by 1 base and 0 bases, with 7 bases remaining between them. The germline V gene encodes CDR1 SGHDT and CDR2 YYEEEE. The CDR3 reads CASSLIRMNTEAFF. In DNA, the CDR3 is TGTGCCAGCAGCTTGATTCGGATGAACACTGAAGCTTTCTTT.

The rearrangement uses TRBV5-4 and TRBJ2-7; D unclear. The CDR3 sequence is 14 residues long. Germline V gene lookup returns CDR1 SGHNT and CDR2 YYREEE (reference sequence). Trimming cost V 2 bases and J 5 bases, with 14 bases left between them. The CDR3 coding sequence is TGTGCCAGCAGCTTAGGGATGGGAATAGACGAGCAGTACTTC. This encodes CASSLGMGIDEQYF.

The table lists this clone with a few counts. This sequence joins TRBV27 and TRBJ1-2; 12 positions agree with TRBD1. After removal of 1 base from V and 6 bases from J, the junction contained 3 bases not matched to a gene. CDR3 length: 15 amino acids. CDR1 is MNHEY, CDR2 SMNVEV, per germline (reference sequence). The CDR3 sequence: CASSLYGTGGDGYTF. The CDR3 bases are TGTGCCAGCAGTTTATACGGGACAGGGGGCGATGGCTACACCTTC.

The J gene is TRBJ1-5, the V gene TRBV19; weak D call: TRBD1 (6 bases). Germline V lookup: CDR1 LNHDA, CDR2 SQIVND (reference sequence). The CDR3 spans 16 residues. V shed 4 bases and J shed 1 base, with 14 bases lying between them. The CDR3 sequence is CASSKPPTGSNQPQHF. CDR3 coding DNA: TGTGCCAGTAGTAAACCCCCAACAGGGAGCAATCAGCCCCAGCATTTT.

The gene calls are TRBV28 and TRBJ1-1, with 7 bases aligning to TRBD1. This CDR3 has 15 residues. Germline CDR1 and CDR2: MDHEN and SYDVKM. Germline trimming cut 6 bases from V and 2 bases from J; bases unmatched to any gene: 9. The CDR3 bases are TGTGCCAGCAGGCTTAGGGGGCGTATCAACACTGAAGCTTTCTTT. Its translation: CASRLRGRINTEAFF.

The V gene is TRBV19, the J gene TRBJ2-3, with D possibly being TRBD2 (6 bases). Per germline, CDR1 LNHDA and CDR2 SQIVND (reference sequence). V was clipped by 3 bases and J by 1 base, with 8 bases between them. The CDR3 is 14 amino acids. The CDR3 spells CASSIIAGTDTQYF. The CDR3 coding sequence is TGTGCCAGTAGTATCATAGCGGGCACAGATACGCAGTATTTT.

The chain combines TRBV6-6 with TRBJ1-2, with D possibly matching TRBD1 (6 bases). CDR3 length: 13 amino acids. V gave up 4 bases and J gave up 1 base, with 7 bases separating them. Germline CDR1 and CDR2: MNHNY and SVGAGI (reference sequence). CDR3 bases: TGTGCCAGCAGTTTACAGGGTAACTATGGCTACACCTTC. This gives the protein CASSLQGNYGYTF.

The DNA of the CDR3 is TGTGCCAGTAGTACGACAGGGACTAATGAAAAACTGTTTTTT. Translated: CASSTTGTNEKLFF. The V and J genes are TRBV19 and TRBJ1-4; 7 bases are shared with TRBD1. The CDR3 has 14 residues. Germline trimming cut 4 bases from V and 2 bases from J; bases unmatched to any gene: 1. Per the germline V gene, CDR1 is LNHDA and CDR2 is SQIVND (reference sequence).

The chain combines TRBV24-1 with TRBJ1-2; D is ambiguous. CDR3 length: 15 residues. V was cut by 4 bases and J by 4 bases, with 15 bases left in between. CDR1 and CDR2 from the germline V gene are KGHDR and SFDVKD. CDR3 region: CATSDSRTGGYGYTF. CDR3 nucleotides: TGTGCCACCAGTGACTCCCGGACTGGCGGCTATGGCTACACCTTC.

V gene TRBV14 combines with J gene TRBJ2-1; D remains ambiguous. In germline, CDR1 is SGHDN, CDR2 FVKESK. The CDR3 consists of 14 residues. The V gene lost 4 bases and the J gene lost 2 bases, with 9 bases spanning the gap. The DNA of the CDR3 is TGTGCCAGCAGCCCGGCGTTGGCCTACAATGAGCAGTTCTTC. This sequence encodes CASSPALAYNEQFF.

This chain uses TRBV3-1 (or the pseudogene TRBV3-2) with TRBJ2-5; TRBD2 agrees at 8 bases. Trimming removed 1 base from V and 3 bases from J; junction bases left unmatched: 4. CDR1 is LGHDT and CDR2 is YNNKEL in the germline V gene (reference sequence). The CDR3 is made up of 15 amino acids. DNA of the CDR3: TGTGCCAGCAGCCAAGGGGGGACTAGTAAAGAGACCCAGTACTTC. Amino acids: CASSQGGTSKETQYF.